One sample yielded the 28 T cell receptor beta chains listed below, sequenced in a study of blood T cell repertoires in COVID-19. TCRdb's table, derived via immunoSEQ multiplex PCR, lists solely in-frame clones and lacks some. The sample has about 310,000 clones; about 89% are singletons. Sequencing input: peripheral blood. The source is a woman aged 45-59 years who had recovered from COVID-19.

The gene calls are TRBV11-2 and TRBJ2-3; TRBD2 aligns across 7 bases. The CDR3 contains 15 residues. Per germline, CDR1 SGHAT and CDR2 FQNNGV. V lost 0 bases to trimming and J lost 3 bases; unmatched junction nucleotides: 3. The CDR3 reads CASSLDLGGTDTQYF. The CDR3 coding sequence is TGTGCCAGCAGCTTAGATCTGGGGGGGACAGATACGCAGTATTTT.

This clone was seen only a few times. The chain combines TRBV6-1 with TRBJ1-1; TRBD1 aligns across 7 bases. This CDR3 is 15 amino acids long. CDR1 MNHNS and CDR2 SASEGT come from the germline V gene. Unmatched junction bases numbered 2, after V lost 0 bases and J lost 1 base. This CDR3 reads CASSEARDRNTEAFF. Written as DNA, the CDR3 is TGTGCCAGCAGTGAAGCTCGGGACAGGAACACTGAAGCTTTCTTT.

V gene TRBV7-2 combines with J gene TRBJ2-1, with a possible D match to TRBD2 (5 bases). V was pared by 3 bases and J by 9 bases, with 9 bases between. From germline, CDR1 is SGHTA and CDR2 FQGNSA. The CDR3 length is 12 residues. CDR3 sequence: CASSFSGFEQFF. For the CDR3, the DNA is TGTGCCAGCAGCTTTTCGGGGTTTGAGCAGTTCTTC.

The rearrangement uses TRBV28 and TRBJ2-6; D is possibly TRBD1 (5 bases). This CDR3 has 17 residues. Looked up from germline, CDR1 is MDHEN and CDR2 is SYDVKM. The germline V and J ends were trimmed by 4 bases and 2 bases, with 15 bases remaining between them. CDR3 sequence reads: CASSSSYWGAGANVLTF. The CDR3 nucleotides are TGTGCCAGCAGTTCCTCCTATTGGGGCGCTGGGGCCAACGTCCTGACTTTC.

The rearrangement uses TRBV27 and TRBJ2-2; 8 positions agree with TRBD2. V dropped 10 bases and J dropped 8; count of bases not matched to a gene: 12. Germline V CDR1 and CDR2: MNHEY, SMNVEV (reference sequence). The CDR3 has 14 residues. The CDR3 loop reads CATRTSLAGGELFF. The CDR3 bases are TGTGCCACCCGAACGTCATTAGCGGGGGGGGAGCTGTTTTTT.

V is TRBV6-5 and J is TRBJ2-7, with 8 bases fitting TRBD2. Germline values: CDR1 MNHEY, CDR2 SVGAGI. The CDR3 covers 16 residues. J gave up 3 bases and V 6 bases, and 13 bases lay outside the gene matches. CDR3 in DNA: TGTGCCAGCAGGTACCGGGGGGGGCCGGGTCTCTACGAGCAGTACTTC. It encodes CASRYRGGPGLYEQYF.

The rearrangement joins TRBV5-1 to TRBJ1-3, with 7 nucleotides matching TRBD1. Germline lookup yields CDR1 SGHRS and CDR2 YFSETQ. This CDR3 is built from 14 residues. V lost 2 bases and J lost 3; bases outside the gene matches: 2. The CDR3 is CASSFGQVGNTIYF. The DNA for the CDR3 is TGCGCCAGCAGCTTTGGACAGGTTGGAAACACCATATATTTT.

This clone appeared once. The V and J genes are TRBV7-9 and TRBJ1-2; D remains unclear. The CDR3 runs to 12 residues. Between the trimmed V and J ends, which lost 1 base and 8 bases, there was a span of 8 bases. In germline, CDR1 is SEHNR, CDR2 FQNEAQ (reference sequence). CDR3 region: CASSLGSSGYTF. CDR3 coding DNA: TGTGCCAGCAGCTTAGGGTCAAGCGGCTACACCTTC.

The CDR3 coding sequence is TGCGCCAGCAGCTTGGAGTCTAGCGGGAGTATTTACGAGCAGTACTTC. It translates to CASSLESSGSIYEQYF. The rearrangement uses TRBV5-1 and TRBJ2-7, with 10 bases that match TRBD2. J gave up 4 bases and V 0 bases, and 7 bases lay outside the gene matches. The CDR3 loop spans 16 amino acids. From germline, CDR1 is SGHRS and CDR2 YFSETQ.

J is TRBJ2-2 and V is TRBV10-3; 7 nucleotides line up with TRBD1. The germline V gene encodes CDR1 ENHRY and CDR2 SYGVKD. With 8 bases clipped from V and 2 bases from J, the junction kept 8 bases outside the gene matches. The CDR3 extends over 15 amino acids. CDR3 protein: CAISLGQDNTGELFF. The CDR3 DNA is TGTGCCATCTCCCTCGGACAGGATAACACCGGGGAGCTGTTTTTT.

The rearrangement links TRBV7-3 to TRBJ2-2, with D tentatively TRBD1 (5 bases). Germline V CDR1 and CDR2: SGHTA, FQGTGA. V was cut by 5 bases and J by 0 bases, with 13 bases left in between. The CDR3 has 16 amino acids. This chain's CDR3 is CASSPGRAANTGELFF. CDR3 in DNA: TGTGCCAGCAGCCCCGGCAGGGCTGCGAACACCGGGGAGCTGTTTTTT.

CDR3 sequence reads: CASSTNGGQAFF. DNA of the CDR3: TGTGCCAGCAGCACAAACGGGGGTCAGGCTTTCTTT. This chain uses TRBV9 with TRBJ1-1; tentatively, D is TRBD1 (5 bases). Germline V gene data show CDR1 as SGDLS and CDR2 as YYNGEE. The length of the CDR3 is 12 residues. Trimming removed 4 bases from V and 11 bases from J, with 15 bases in between.

The gene calls are TRBV24-1 and TRBJ2-3; D is perhaps TRBD1 (5 bases). The CDR3 contains 13 residues. Per the germline V gene, CDR1 is KGHDR and CDR2 is SFDVKD. Trimming shortened V by 9 bases and J by 2 bases, and 11 bases separated the two germline ends. CDR3: CATSWGLTDTQYF. The DNA for the CDR3 is TGTGCCACCTCCTGGGGCCTCACAGATACGCAGTATTTT.

The gene calls are TRBV24-1 and TRBJ1-5, with a weak D call TRBD1 (5 bases). The CDR3 has 15 amino acids. The V and J ends lost 2 bases and 1 base respectively, with 8 bases between them. Germline CDR1 KGHDR, CDR2 SFDVKD. CDR3 DNA: TGTGCCACCAGTGATTCCGGGGGAAGCAATCAGCCCCAGCATTTT. Protein: CATSDSGGSNQPQHF.

The rearrangement uses TRBV28 and TRBJ1-5; possibly TRBD1 for D (5 bases). Germline lookup yields CDR1 MDHEN and CDR2 SYDVKM. The CDR3 covers 17 residues. Between the trimmed V and J ends, which lost 5 bases and 0 bases, there was a span of 17 bases. CDR3 sequence reads: CASSPGWGGNSNQPQHF. CDR3 nucleotide sequence: TGTGCCAGCAGTCCTGGATGGGGGGGAAATAGCAATCAGCCCCAGCATTTT.

The V call is TRBV15, the J call TRBJ1-4, with TRBD1 identical over 12 bases. J was trimmed by 5 bases and V by 1 base; bases with no gene match: 8. The CDR3 spans 18 residues. Germline loops: CDR1 LNHNV, CDR2 YYDKDF (reference sequence). The CDR3 coding sequence is TGTGCCACCAGCAGAGGCGGGACAGGGGGCCTAGTGAATGAAAAACTGTTTTTT. Protein product: CATSRGGTGGLVNEKLFF.

About this clone itself: This sample includes further DNA sequences coding for the same CDR3. The chain recombines TRBV20-1 with TRBJ2-4; tentative D call: TRBD1 (5 bases). CDR3 size: 11 residues. Germline V gene sequence: CDR1 DFQATT, CDR2 SNEGSKA (reference sequence). V was trimmed by 3 bases and J by 7 bases, leaving 7 bases between them. CDR3: CSARQGNIQYF. CDR3 nucleotide sequence: TGCAGTGCTAGGCAGGGTAACATTCAGTACTTC.

This clone was seen once. The genes are TRBV6-4 and TRBJ2-5; 11 nucleotides align to TRBD2. The length of the CDR3 is 17 residues. V lost 6 bases and J lost 5; bases outside the gene matches: 14. Germline V lookup: CDR1 MRHNA, CDR2 SNTAGT. The CDR3 is CASSPPSLAGGKETQYF. The CDR3 DNA is TGTGCCAGCAGCCCCCCTTCTCTAGCGGGGGGTAAGGAGACCCAGTACTTC.

This rearrangement joins TRBV19 to TRBJ2-5; 15 bases line up with TRBD2. Trimming cost V 3 bases and J 4 bases; bases outside gene matches: 6. The length of the CDR3 is 17 residues. CDR1 LNHDA and CDR2 SQIVND come from the germline V gene (reference sequence). The CDR3 coding sequence is TGTGCCAGTAGTATCGGACTAGCGGGAGGGATAGGAGAGACCCAGTACTTC. Its translation is CASSIGLAGGIGETQYF.

The chain is built from TRBV3-1 (or the pseudogene TRBV3-2) and TRBJ2-1; 10 nucleotides agree with TRBD2. This CDR3 contains 15 residues. The germline V gene has CDR1 LGHDT and CDR2 YNNKEL (reference sequence). V was clipped by 3 bases and J by 5 bases; unmatched bases: 4. This chain's CDR3 is CASSHRTSGNNEQFF. For the CDR3, the DNA is TGTGCCAGCAGCCATCGAACTAGCGGGAACAATGAGCAGTTCTTC.

This sequence joins TRBV27 and TRBJ1-5; 7 nucleotides agree with TRBD1. Germline assignment: CDR1 MNHEY and CDR2 SMNVEV (reference sequence). The CDR3 contains 13 residues. The junction had 4 bases not matched to a gene; V was cut back by 5 bases and J by 6 bases. CDR3 DNA: TGTGCCAGCAGTCCTAGGGGGCTTCAGCCCCAGCATTTT. It translates to CASSPRGLQPQHF.

The chain combines TRBV30 with TRBJ1-1; TRBD1 is a possible D gene (5 bases). Deletions cut 4 bases from V and 11 bases from J, with 14 bases between. The CDR3 has 11 residues. Germline CDR1 GTSNPN, CDR2 SVGIG (reference sequence). In nucleotides, the CDR3 is TGTGCCTGGATCAGCGGGGGGGTGGCTTTCTTT. Amino acids: CAWISGGVAFF.

This chain joins TRBV5-1 and TRBJ1-1; 9 bases fit TRBD1. This CDR3 is 13 amino acids long. V shed 3 bases and J 4 bases; nucleotides not matched to a gene: 1. Germline V CDR1 and CDR2: SGHRS, YFSETQ. In DNA form, the CDR3 reads TGCGCCAGCAGCTGGACAGGGGCCACTGAAGCTTTCTTT. Its translation is CASSWTGATEAFF.

The rearrangement uses TRBV6-2 or TRBV6-3 and TRBJ2-4; 10 nucleotides match TRBD2. Germline V gives CDR1 MNHEY, CDR2 SVGEGT. V gave up 2 bases and J gave up 2 bases; unmatched junction bases: 18. This CDR3 has 21 residues. In DNA, the CDR3 is TGTGCCAGCAGTTACCCGACCGGGCTAGCGGGGGCCTCAGCATCCAAAAACATTCAGTACTTC. It specifies CASSYPTGLAGASASKNIQYF.

The rearrangement links TRBV28 to TRBJ1-1, with TRBD1 matching 7 bases. Germline CDR1 is MDHEN and CDR2 is SYDVKM. The CDR3 runs 13 residues. After removal of 10 bases from V and 8 bases from J, the junction contained 13 bases not matched to a gene. CDR3 coding DNA: TGTGCCACTTGGGGAAGAACAGGGGTCGAAGCTTTCTTT. Protein sequence: CATWGRTGVEAFF.

The gene calls are TRBV7-2 and TRBJ2-2; TRBD1 aligns across 9 bases. This CDR3 comprises 14 residues. V gave up 7 bases and J gave up 7 bases; unmatched junction bases: 7. The germline V gene encodes CDR1 SGHTA and CDR2 FQGNSA. CDR3 in amino acids: CASTHRGRGGELFF. For the CDR3, the DNA is TGTGCCAGCACACACAGGGGGCGAGGCGGGGAGCTGTTTTTT.

Of note for this clone: An end of the junction does not agree with germline; a read error may underlie this. The V and J genes are TRBV28 and TRBJ1-2; 8 positions match TRBD1. Germline assignment: CDR1 MDHEN and CDR2 SYDVKM. CDR3 length: 14 amino acids. The DNA for the CDR3 is TGCAAAGCGGGCAGGGGGCGTGAGGGTTATGGCTACACCTTC. This codes for CKAGRGREGYGYTF.

The chain employs TRBV2 and TRBJ2-7; 9 bases align to TRBD2. In germline, CDR1 is SNHLY, CDR2 FYNNEI. The CDR3 contains 14 residues. The trim removed 5 bases at V and 5 bases at J, leaving 7 bases unmatched. This chain's CDR3 is CASSMQRGVHEQYF. In DNA form, the CDR3 reads TGTGCCAGCAGTATGCAGCGGGGGGTCCACGAGCAGTACTTC.